Here is one TCR beta chain with its context. No antigen is known for it. Vbeta (60) and Jbeta (13) primers were used in the PCR. Here immunoSEQ multiplex PCR was the method, and the copy in TCRdb shows in-frame clones only, minus some. This sample has approximately 130,000 clones, with approximately 77% found just once. The data belong to a study of cytomegalovirus exposure and HLA in healthy donors. General observations from the study: As immune exposure information, only CMV serostatus was available.

Nominally healthy donors provided the samples, though records likely missed some immune exposures. This CDR3 region has 20 residues. Germline V gene lookup returns CDR1 MNHNS and CDR2 SASEGT. V dropped 4 bases and J dropped 0 bases, with 22 bases sitting between them. Sequencing was performed on PBMCs. The rearrangement uses TRBV6-1 and TRBJ1-6; a weak D match, TRBD1 (5 bases). The sequence was obtained from a middle-aged woman in good health and CMV-seronegative. The CDR3 coding sequence is TGTGCCAGCAGTGCACTGGTGTCATATAGGGGAAGCTCCTATAATTCACCCCTCCACTTT. Protein sequence: CASSALVSYRGSSYNSPLHF.